This note documents a single TCR beta chain sequence. Its antigen is not identified. Only in-frame clones appear in the TCRdb table, and some are missing; sequencing was by immunoSEQ multiplex PCR. The sample lists approximately 120,000 clones; roughly 90% were seen once. V gave up 3 bases and J gave up 6 bases, with 15 bases separating them. This CDR3 contains 15 residues. Germline V gives CDR1 LNHNV, CDR2 YYDKDF (reference sequence). The sample originates from a study of T cell responses to AZD1222 COVID-19 vaccine. Study as a whole: The study pooled second doses at about 4 or about 12 weeks.

Points from the study as a whole: Spike-specific TCR breadth rose after two AZD1222 doses, and depth rose as well.

This receptor was taken from an adult in good health. The rearrangement joins TRBV15 to TRBJ2-4; tentatively, D is TRBD1 (5 bases). The source material was peripheral blood, sampled on day 0 of AZD1222 vaccination. CDR3 in DNA: TGTGCCACCAGCAGGTTTGGGGCTGAATTAAACATTCAGTACTTC. Translation: CATSRFGAELNIQYF. Supplemented by reference TRBV15 and TRBJ2-4, the full variable domain reads DAMVIQNPRYQVTQFGKPVTLSCSQTLNHNVMYWYQQKSSQAPKLLFHYYDKDFNNEADTPDNFQSRRPNTSFCFLDIRSPGLGDTAMYLCATSRFGAELNIQYFGAGTRLSVL.